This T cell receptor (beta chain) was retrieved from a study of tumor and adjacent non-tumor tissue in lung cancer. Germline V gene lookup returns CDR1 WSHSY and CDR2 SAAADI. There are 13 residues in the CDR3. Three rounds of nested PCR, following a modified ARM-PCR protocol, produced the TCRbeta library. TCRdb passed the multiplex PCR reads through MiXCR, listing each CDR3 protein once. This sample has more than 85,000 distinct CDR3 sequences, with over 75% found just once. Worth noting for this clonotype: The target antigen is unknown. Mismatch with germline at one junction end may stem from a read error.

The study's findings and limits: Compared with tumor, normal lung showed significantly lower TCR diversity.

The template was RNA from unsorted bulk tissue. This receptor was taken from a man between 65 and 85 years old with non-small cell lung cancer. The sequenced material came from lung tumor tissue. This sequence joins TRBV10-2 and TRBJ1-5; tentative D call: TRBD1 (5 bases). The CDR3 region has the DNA TGCTCCAGGAGTGACAGCGACAATCAGCCCCAGCATTTT. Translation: CSRSDSDNQPQHF.